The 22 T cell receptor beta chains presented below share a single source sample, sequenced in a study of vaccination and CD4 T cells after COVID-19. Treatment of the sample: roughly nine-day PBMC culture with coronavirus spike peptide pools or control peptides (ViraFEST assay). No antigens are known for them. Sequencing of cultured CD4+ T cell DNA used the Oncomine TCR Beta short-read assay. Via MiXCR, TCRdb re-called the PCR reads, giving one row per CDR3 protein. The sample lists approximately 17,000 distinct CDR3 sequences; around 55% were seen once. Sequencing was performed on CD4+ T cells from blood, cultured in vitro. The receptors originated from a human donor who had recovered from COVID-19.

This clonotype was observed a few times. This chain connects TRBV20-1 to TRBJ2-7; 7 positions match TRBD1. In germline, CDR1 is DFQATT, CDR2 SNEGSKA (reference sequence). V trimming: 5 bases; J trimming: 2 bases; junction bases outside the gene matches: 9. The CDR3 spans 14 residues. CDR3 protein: CSASTGTAAYEQYF. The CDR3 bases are TGCAGTGCTTCCACCGGGACAGCCGCCTACGAGCAGTACTTC.

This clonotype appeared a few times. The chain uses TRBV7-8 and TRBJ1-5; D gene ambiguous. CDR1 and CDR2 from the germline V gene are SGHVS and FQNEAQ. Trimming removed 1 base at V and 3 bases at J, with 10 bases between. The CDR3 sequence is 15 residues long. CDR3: CASSLVSGYNQPQHF. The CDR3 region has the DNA TGTGCCAGCAGCTTAGTATCCGGTTACAATCAGCCCCAGCATTTT.

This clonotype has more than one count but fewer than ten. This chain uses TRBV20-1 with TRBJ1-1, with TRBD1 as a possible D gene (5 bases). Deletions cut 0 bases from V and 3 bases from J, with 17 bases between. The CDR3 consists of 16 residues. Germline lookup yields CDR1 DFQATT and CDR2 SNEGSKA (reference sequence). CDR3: CSARDPGRFGDTEAFF. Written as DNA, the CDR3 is TGCAGTGCTAGAGATCCAGGGCGGTTTGGGGACACTGAAGCTTTCTTT.

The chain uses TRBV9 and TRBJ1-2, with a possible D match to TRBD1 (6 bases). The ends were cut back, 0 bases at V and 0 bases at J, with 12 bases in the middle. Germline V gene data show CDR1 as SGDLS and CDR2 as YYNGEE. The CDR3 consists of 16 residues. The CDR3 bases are TGTGCCAGCAGCGTAGCTACCGGGACATCTAACTATGGCTACACCTTC. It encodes CASSVATGTSNYGYTF.

CDR3: CATSRGGSGIETQYF. The CDR3 coding sequence is TGTGCCACCAGCAGAGGTGGTAGCGGGATAGAGACCCAGTACTTC. The V call is TRBV15, the J call TRBJ2-5; TRBD2 matches at 8 bases. Germline CDR1 LNHNV, CDR2 YYDKDF (reference sequence). Trimming took 1 base from V and 4 from J; bases not matched to a gene: 5. This CDR3 has 15 amino acids.

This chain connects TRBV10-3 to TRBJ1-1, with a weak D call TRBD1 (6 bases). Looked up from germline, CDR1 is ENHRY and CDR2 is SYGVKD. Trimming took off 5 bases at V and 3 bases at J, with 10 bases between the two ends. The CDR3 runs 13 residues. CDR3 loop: CAISKQGDTEAFF. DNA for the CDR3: TGTGCCATCAGTAAACAGGGTGACACTGAAGCTTTCTTT.

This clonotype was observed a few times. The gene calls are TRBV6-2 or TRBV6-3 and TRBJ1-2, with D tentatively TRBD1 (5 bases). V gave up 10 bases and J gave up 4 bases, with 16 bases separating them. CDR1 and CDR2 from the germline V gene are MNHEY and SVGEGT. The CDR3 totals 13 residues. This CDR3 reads CATRARVGYGYTF. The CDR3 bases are TGTGCCACCCGTGCCAGGGTGGGCTATGGCTACACCTTC.

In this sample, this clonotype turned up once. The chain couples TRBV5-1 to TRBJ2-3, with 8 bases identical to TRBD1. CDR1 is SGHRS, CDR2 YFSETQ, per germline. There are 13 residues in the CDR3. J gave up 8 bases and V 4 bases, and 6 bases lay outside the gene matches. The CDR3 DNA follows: TGCGCCAGCAGCCAAGGACAGGGCGGTACGCAGTATTTT. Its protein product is CASSQGQGGTQYF.

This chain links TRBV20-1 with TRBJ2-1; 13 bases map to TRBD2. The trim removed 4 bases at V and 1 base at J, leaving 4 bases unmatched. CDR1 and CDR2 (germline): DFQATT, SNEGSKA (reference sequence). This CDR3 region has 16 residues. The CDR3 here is CSANGLAGDSYNEQFF. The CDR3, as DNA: TGCAGTGCTAACGGACTAGCGGGGGATTCCTACAATGAGCAGTTCTTC.

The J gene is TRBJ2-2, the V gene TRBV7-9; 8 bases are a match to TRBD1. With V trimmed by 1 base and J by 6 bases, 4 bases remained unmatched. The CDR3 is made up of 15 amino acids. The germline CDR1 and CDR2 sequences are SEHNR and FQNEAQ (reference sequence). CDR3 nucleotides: TGTGCCAGCAGCTTAGGGACAGGGAAGGCCGGGGAGCTGTTTTTT. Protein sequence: CASSLGTGKAGELFF.

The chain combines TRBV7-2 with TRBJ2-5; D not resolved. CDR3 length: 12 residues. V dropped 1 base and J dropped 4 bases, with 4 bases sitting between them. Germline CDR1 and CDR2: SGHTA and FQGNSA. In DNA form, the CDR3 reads TGTGCCAGCAGCTTAGATAGAGAGACCCAGTACTTC. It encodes CASSLDRETQYF.

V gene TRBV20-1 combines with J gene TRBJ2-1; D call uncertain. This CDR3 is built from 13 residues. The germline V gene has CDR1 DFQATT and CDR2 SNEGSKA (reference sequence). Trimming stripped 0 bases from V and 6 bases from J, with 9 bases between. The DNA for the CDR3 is TGCAGTGCTAGAGATAGGAGTAGCAATGAGCAGTTCTTC. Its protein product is CSARDRSSNEQFF.

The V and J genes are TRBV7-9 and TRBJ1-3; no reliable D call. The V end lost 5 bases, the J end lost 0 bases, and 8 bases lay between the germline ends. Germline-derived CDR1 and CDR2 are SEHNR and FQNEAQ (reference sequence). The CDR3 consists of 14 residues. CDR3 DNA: TGTGCCAGCAGCCCATCCGCCTCTGGAAACACCATATATTTT. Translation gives CASSPSASGNTIYF.

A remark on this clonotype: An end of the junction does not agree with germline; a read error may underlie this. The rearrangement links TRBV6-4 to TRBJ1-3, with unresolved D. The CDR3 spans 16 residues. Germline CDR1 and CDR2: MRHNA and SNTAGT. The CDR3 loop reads CASSESKLVTGNTIYF. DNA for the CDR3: TGTGCCAGCAGTGAATCGAAATTAGTGACTGGTAACACCATATATTTT.

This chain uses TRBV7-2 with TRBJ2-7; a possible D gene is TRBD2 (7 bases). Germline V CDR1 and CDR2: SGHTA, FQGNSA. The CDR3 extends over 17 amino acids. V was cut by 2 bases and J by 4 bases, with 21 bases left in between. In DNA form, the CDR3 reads TGTGCCAGCAGCTTATTAGGCCCGCGCGGGGGCTCTTACGAGCAGTACTTC. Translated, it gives CASSLLGPRGGSYEQYF.

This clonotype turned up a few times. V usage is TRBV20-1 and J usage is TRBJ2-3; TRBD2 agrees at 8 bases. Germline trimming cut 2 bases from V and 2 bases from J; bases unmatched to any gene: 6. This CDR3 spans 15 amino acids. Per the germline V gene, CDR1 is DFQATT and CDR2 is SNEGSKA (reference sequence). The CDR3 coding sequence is TGCAGTGCTAGACGACTAGCGTATGACACAGATACGCAGTATTTT. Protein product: CSARRLAYDTDTQYF.

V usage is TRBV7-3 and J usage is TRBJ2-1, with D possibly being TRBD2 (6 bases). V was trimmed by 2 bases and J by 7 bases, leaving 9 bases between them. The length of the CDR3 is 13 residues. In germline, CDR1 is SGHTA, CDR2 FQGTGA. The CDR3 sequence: CASSLAGQNEQFF. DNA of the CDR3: TGTGCCAGCAGCTTAGCGGGGCAGAATGAGCAGTTCTTC.

DNA for the CDR3: TGCAGTGCTAGAGTAGCACAAATTAATCAGCCCCAGCATTTT. As protein: CSARVAQINQPQHF. The chain uses TRBV20-1 and TRBJ1-5; D gene ambiguous. Germline-derived CDR1 and CDR2 are DFQATT and SNEGSKA (reference sequence). V lost 1 base to trimming and J lost 4 bases, with 11 bases between them. CDR3 length: 14 amino acids.

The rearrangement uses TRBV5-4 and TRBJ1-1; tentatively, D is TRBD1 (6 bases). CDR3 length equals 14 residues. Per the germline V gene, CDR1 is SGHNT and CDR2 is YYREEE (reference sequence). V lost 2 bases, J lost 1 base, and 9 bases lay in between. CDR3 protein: CASSFVQGNTEAFF. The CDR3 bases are TGTGCCAGCAGCTTCGTACAGGGGAACACTGAAGCTTTCTTT.

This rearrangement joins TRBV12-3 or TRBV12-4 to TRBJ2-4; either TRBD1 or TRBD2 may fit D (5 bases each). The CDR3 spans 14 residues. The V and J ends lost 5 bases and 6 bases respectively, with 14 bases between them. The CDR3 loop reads CASSPEVGANIQYF. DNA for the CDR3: TGTGCCAGCAGTCCAGAGGTCGGGGCAAACATTCAGTACTTC.

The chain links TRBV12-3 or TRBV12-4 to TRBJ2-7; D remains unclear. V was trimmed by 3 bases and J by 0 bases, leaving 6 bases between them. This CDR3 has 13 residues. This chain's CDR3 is CASSLWYSYEQYF. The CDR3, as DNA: TGTGCCAGCAGTTTGTGGTACTCCTACGAGCAGTACTTC.

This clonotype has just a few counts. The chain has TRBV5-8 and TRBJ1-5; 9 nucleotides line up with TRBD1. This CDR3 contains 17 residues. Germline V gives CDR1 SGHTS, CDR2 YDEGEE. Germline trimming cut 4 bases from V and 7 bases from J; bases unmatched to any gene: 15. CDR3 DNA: TGTGCCAGCAGCGCAGGAAAACAGGGGGCAAGAGGACAGCCCCAGCATTTT. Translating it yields CASSAGKQGARGQPQHF.